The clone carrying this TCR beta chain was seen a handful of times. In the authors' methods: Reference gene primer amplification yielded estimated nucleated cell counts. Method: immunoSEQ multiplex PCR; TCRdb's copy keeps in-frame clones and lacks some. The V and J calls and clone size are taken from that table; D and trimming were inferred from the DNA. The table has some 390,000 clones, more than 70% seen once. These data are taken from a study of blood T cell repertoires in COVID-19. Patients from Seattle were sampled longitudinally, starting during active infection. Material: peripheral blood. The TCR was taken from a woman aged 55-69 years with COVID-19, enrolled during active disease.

The CDR3, as DNA: TGTGCCACCGATCCCCGCGCAGGACAGGGGACCACTGAAGCTTTCTTT. It encodes CATDPRAGQGTTEAFF. This chain connects TRBV19 to TRBJ1-1; 9 bases are shared with TRBD1. This CDR3 has 16 amino acids. Germline V gene data show CDR1 as LNHDA and CDR2 as SQIVND (reference sequence). Trimming removed 10 bases from V and 4 bases from J; junction bases left unmatched: 16.